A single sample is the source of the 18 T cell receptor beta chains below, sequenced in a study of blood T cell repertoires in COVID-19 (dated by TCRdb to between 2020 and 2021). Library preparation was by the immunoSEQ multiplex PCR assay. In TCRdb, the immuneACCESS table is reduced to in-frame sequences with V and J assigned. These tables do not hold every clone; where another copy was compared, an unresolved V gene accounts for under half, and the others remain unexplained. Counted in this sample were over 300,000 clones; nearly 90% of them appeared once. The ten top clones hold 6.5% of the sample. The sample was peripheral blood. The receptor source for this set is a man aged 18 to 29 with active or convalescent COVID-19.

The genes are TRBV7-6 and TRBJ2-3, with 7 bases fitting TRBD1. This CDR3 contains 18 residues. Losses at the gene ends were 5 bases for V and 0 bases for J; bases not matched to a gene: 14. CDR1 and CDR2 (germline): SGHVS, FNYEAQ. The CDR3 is CASSPRGWGPPSTDTQYF. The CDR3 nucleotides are TGTGCCAGCAGCCCCAGGGGGTGGGGACCACCTAGCACAGATACGCAGTATTTT.

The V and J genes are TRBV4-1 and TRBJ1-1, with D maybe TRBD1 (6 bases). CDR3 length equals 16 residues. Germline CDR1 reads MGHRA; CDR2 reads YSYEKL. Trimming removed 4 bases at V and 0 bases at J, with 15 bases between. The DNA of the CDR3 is TGCGCCAGCAGCCCGCGCCCGGGACAAATGAACACTGAAGCTTTCTTT. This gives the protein CASSPRPGQMNTEAFF.

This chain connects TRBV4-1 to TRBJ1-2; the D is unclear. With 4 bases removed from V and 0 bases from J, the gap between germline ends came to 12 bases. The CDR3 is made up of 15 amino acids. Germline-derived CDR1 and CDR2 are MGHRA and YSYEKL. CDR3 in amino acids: CASSPTSEANYGYTF. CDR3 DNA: TGCGCCAGCAGCCCGACCTCGGAGGCTAACTATGGCTACACCTTC.

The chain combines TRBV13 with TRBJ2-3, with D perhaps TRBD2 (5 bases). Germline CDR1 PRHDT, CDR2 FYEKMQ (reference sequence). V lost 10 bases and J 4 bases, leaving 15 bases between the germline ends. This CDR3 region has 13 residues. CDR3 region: CATARTEADTQYF. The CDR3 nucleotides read TGTGCCACCGCTAGAACGGAGGCAGATACGCAGTATTTT.

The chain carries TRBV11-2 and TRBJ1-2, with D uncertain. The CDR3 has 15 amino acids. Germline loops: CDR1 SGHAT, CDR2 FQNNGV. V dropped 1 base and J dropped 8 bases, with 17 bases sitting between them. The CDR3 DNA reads TGTGCCAGCAGCTTAGCAGGTCGGGAGTTCCGCGGCTACACCTTC. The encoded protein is CASSLAGREFRGYTF. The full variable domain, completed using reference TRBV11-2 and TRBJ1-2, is EAGVAQSPRYKIIEKRQSVAFWCNPISGHATLYWYQQILGQGPKLLIQFQNNGVVDDSQLPKDRFSAERLKGVDSTLKIQPAKLEDSAVYLCASSLAGREFRGYTFGSGTRLTVV.

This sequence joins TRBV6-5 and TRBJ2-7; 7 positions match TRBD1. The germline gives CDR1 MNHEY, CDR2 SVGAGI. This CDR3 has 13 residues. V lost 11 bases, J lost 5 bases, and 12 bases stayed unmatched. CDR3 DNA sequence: TGTGCCGGAAGGGGGACAGATCTCAACGAGCAGTACTTC. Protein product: CAGRGTDLNEQYF.

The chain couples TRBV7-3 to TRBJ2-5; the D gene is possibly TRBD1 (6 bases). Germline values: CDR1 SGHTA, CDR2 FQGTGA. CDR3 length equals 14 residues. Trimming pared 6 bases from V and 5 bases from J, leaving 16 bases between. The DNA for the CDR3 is TGTGCCAGCAGTTTCAGGGGAGACAGGGAGACCCAGTACTTC. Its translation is CASSFRGDRETQYF. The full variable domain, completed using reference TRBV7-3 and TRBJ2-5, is GAGVSQTPSNKVTEKGKYVELRCDPISGHTALYWYRQSLGQGPEFLIYFQGTGAADDSGLPNDRFFAVRPEGSVSTLKIQRTERGDSAVYLCASSFRGDRETQYFGPGTRLLVL.

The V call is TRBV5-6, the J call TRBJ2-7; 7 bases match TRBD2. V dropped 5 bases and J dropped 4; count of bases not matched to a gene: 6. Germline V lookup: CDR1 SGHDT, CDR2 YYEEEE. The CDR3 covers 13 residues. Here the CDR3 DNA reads TGTGCCAGCAGTTCGGCGGGAGCGTACGAGCAGTACTTC. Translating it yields CASSSAGAYEQYF.

CDR3 DNA sequence: TGTGCCAGCAGCCCTGACGTGTGGTCAGGAAGTAACGGCTACACCTTC. It specifies CASSPDVWSGSNGYTF. The chain carries TRBV16 and TRBJ1-2; D gene uncertain. Germline CDR1 is KGHSY and CDR2 is FQNENV. V lost 4 bases to trimming and J lost 8 bases, with 23 bases between them. The CDR3 covers 16 residues.

This CDR3 reads CASSYSRDYYEQYF. CDR3 DNA sequence: TGTGCCAGCAGTTACTCCCGGGACTATTACGAGCAGTACTTC. The chain joins TRBV6-5 to TRBJ2-7; 7 positions match TRBD2. The CDR3 sequence is 14 residues long. The germline CDR1 and CDR2 sequences are MNHEY and SVGAGI. After removal of 0 bases from V and 4 bases from J, the junction contained 3 bases not matched to a gene.

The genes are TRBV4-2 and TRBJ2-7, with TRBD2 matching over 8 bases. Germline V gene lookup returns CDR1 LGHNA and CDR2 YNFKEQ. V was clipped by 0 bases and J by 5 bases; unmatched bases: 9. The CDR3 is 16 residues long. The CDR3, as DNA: TGTGCCAGCAGCCAAGATTTTCGGGGGGGCCGCAACGAGCAGTACTTC. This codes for CASSQDFRGGRNEQYF.

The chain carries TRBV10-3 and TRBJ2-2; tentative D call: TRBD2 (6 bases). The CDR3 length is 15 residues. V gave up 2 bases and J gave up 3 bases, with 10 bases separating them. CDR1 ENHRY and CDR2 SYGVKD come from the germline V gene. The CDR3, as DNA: TGTGCCATCAGTGAGGGGGGGACTCACACCGGGGAGCTGTTTTTT. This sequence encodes CAISEGGTHTGELFF.

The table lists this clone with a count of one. DNA of the CDR3: TGTGCCAGCAGTACTAGACAGGAATTGAACACTGAAGCTTTCTTT. Its translation is CASSTRQELNTEAFF. The rearrangement links TRBV27 to TRBJ1-1; possibly TRBD1 for D (6 bases). Trimming cost V 5 bases and J 0 bases, with 13 bases left between them. CDR1 is MNHEY, CDR2 SMNVEV, per germline (reference sequence). This CDR3 comprises 15 residues.

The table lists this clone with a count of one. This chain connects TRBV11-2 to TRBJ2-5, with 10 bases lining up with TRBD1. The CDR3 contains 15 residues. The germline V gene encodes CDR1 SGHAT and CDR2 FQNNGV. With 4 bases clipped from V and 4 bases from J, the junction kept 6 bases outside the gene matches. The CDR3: CASSWGDRGRETQYF. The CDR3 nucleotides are TGTGCCAGCAGCTGGGGGGACAGGGGACGAGAGACCCAGTACTTC. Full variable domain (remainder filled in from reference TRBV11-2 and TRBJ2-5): EAGVAQSPRYKIIEKRQSVAFWCNPISGHATLYWYQQILGQGPKLLIQFQNNGVVDDSQLPKDRFSAERLKGVDSTLKIQPAKLEDSAVYLCASSWGDRGRETQYFGPGTRLLVL.

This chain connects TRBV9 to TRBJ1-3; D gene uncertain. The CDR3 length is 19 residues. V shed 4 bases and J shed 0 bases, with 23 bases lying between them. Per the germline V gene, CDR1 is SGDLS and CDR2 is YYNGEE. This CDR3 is CASSPHRWPGSSSGNTIYF. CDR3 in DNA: TGTGCCAGCAGCCCCCACCGATGGCCCGGGTCGAGCTCTGGAAACACCATATATTTT.

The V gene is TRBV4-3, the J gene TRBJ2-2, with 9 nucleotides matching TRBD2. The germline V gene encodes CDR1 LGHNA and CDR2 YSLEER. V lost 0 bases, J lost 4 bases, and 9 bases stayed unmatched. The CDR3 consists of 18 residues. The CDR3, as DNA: TGCGCCAGCAGCCAAGATCTCCGTTCTAGCGGGACCACCGGGGAGCTGTTTTTT. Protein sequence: CASSQDLRSSGTTGELFF.

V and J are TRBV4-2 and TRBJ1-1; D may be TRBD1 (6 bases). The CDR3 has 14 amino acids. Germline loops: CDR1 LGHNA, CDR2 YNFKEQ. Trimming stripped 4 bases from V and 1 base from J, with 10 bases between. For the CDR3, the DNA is TGTGCCAGCAGCCCTGCGACAGGGAACACTGAAGCTTTCTTT. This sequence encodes CASSPATGNTEAFF.

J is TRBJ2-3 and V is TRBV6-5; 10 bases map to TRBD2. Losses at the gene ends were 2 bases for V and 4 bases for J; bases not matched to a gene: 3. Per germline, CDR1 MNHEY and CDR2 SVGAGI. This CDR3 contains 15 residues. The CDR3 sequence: CASSYVAGGADTQYF. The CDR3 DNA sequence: TGTGCCAGCAGTTACGTAGCGGGGGGTGCAGATACGCAGTATTTT.